This T cell receptor (beta chain) was recovered during a study of regulatory dendritic cells for organ transplantation. Regarding this clone: The antigen is unknown.

Sorted T cells were CFSE-labeled and cultured 5 days with allogeneic regulatory or mature dendritic cells at 1:10. FACS sorted CD4+ or CD8+ T cells into CD45RA+ naive and CD45RO+ memory. V trimming: 0 bases; J trimming: 10 bases; junction bases outside the gene matches: 6. Germline-derived CDR1 and CDR2 are SEHNR and FQNEAQ (reference sequence). CDR3 length: 15 residues. Clones were read by immunoSEQ multiplex PCR, and TCRdb kept only the in-frame ones, dropping some. The sample lists fewer than 25,000 clones, 85% occurring once. Overall study results and limits: Alloreactive memory CD8+ T cell pools varied considerably between individuals. Resting memory CD8+ T cells held the most alloreactive clonotypes. Naive CD4+ and CD8+ repertoires were highly diverse; memory CD8+ was most oligoclonal.

The clonotype comes from a human donor in good health. The chain recombines TRBV7-9 with TRBJ1-6, with 7 nucleotides matching TRBD1. Sample: naive CD4+ T cells from blood cultured with dendritic cells. The subset here: CD45RA+ naive T cells. The CDR3 DNA reads TGTGCCAGCAGCTTAGCGCTAGGGGGCGGATCACCCCTCCACTTT. This translates into CASSLALGGGSPLHF.